This TCR beta chain is drawn from a study of T-cell memory formation after mild COVID-19 (TCRdb year 2021). In the study overall: Most TCR sequence clusters were specific to one of the two donors. In two donors, T-cell clones that expanded and contracted after mild COVID-19 were tracked by sequencing TCRalpha and TCRbeta repertoires over time. Two young, previously healthy adult volunteers made up the cohort, one male and one female. Beyond this particular receptor, the publication reports: From day 15 to 85, contracting clones showed balanced CD4/CD8 phenotypes, whereas a second wave of clones that expanded from day 15 to 37 leaned towards CD4+. Only two mild cases were covered by the study, and larger cohorts that include severe cases with pre-infection samples were considered necessary. Some responding clones were found in pre-infection memory, which suggests that pre-existing cross-reactive memory T cells took part in the SARS-CoV-2 response. Whether the second-wave clones peaking on day 37 were SARS-CoV-2 specific was not confirmed. Contracting CD4+ clones appeared mostly in the CM and EM memory subsets, whereas CD8+ clones were enriched in EMRA.

With respect to this clonotype: Its antigen is currently not known. Qualities for individual bases were not recorded, and no much larger clone is one base off.

CDR1 and CDR2 are read off the germline V gene as KGHSH and LQKENI. V has 3 bases trimmed and J has 9 bases trimmed; junction bases matching no gene number 4. The CDR3 runs 14 residues from the cysteine to the phenylalanine. Only the CDR3 DNA stays, 42 bases, in frame from base 1. Ficoll-Paque density gradient centrifugation was used to isolate PBMCs. These reads were obtained on an Illumina NovaSeq 6000. cDNA libraries for TCRalpha and TCRbeta were prepared by 5'RACE using constant-segment primers, with sample barcodes and unique molecular identifiers added. Trizol reagent was used to extract RNA from every sample. Libraries were amplified in two PCR steps, with a second sample barcode and Illumina TruSeq adapters added in the second step. Sequencing of the libraries was done on an Illumina NovaSeq, producing 2 x 150 bp paired-end reads. The source study handled its data this way. The reads were demultiplexed and collapsed into UMI-guided consensus sequences using migec v1.2.7. With mixcr v2.1.11, UMI consensuses were aligned to TRA and TRB V and J templates and assembled into clonotypes. Expanded or contracted clonotypes were those called significant by both edgeR and NoisET, with noise models trained on biological replicates. For edgeR calls, the cutoffs were a false discovery rate-adjusted p below 0.01 and a log2 fold-change threshold of 1. PCA with hierarchical clustering of max-normalized trajectories of the 1000 most abundant clonotypes was used as exploratory dynamics analysis. The CD4 or CD8 phenotype of responding clones was assigned using the separately sequenced CD4+ and CD8+ repertoires. TCRdb took the public reads, trimmed them with fastp at Q25, ran MiXCR for clone calling and kept in-frame beta chains. Rows are unified per CDR3 protein, each entry keeping the most common DNA and genes. The V and J calls were not made by the authors but by TCRdb's processing. Counted in this sample were about 130,000 distinct CDR3 sequences; approximately 5.9% of them appeared once. The ten top clones hold approximately 2.1% of the sample.

The TCR sequence derives from an adult woman who had mild COVID-19 (a few samples of this study predate the infection). The sample titles of this study are shuffled in the database, so cell type and time point are left out; the donor was told from shared clones. The rearranged segments are TRBV18 and TRBJ1-6, with 8 bases aligning to TRBD1. Sequencing used PBMCs or a T cell subset sorted from them (not recorded which). The sequenced DNA: TGTGCCAGCTCACCCGGACAGGGAAGTTCACCCCTCCACTTT. This encodes CASSPGQGSSPLHF.